This T cell receptor (beta chain) emerged from a study of cytomegalovirus exposure and HLA in healthy donors. Points from the study as a whole: Among TCR beta chains, those listed as cytomegalovirus-associated numbered around 160. High sensitivity and specificity were reportedly achieved when the classifier diagnosed cytomegalovirus status. First-cohort TCR clusters were later found to tend to co-occur in the 90 to 150 validation repertoires.

The protocol was immunoSEQ multiplex PCR, while the TCRdb copy is restricted to in-frame clones and leaves out a portion. The data show 150,000 to 170,000 clones, just over 85% seen once. The CDR3 is made up of 20 amino acids. Trimming took off 2 bases at V and 0 bases at J, with 26 bases between the two ends. Germline V gene data show CDR1 as PRHDT and CDR2 as FYEKMQ (reference sequence). The donors were part of the validation cohort, which consisted of about 130 subjects and was separate from the first cohort of 666 subjects. Concerning this clone itself: Its antigen is not known.

The sequenced sample was PBMCs. This rearrangement joins TRBV13 to TRBJ2-7, with D tentatively TRBD1 (6 bases). The sequence came from a human donor in good health. The CDR3: CASSLLVRDIRTLLSYEQYF. The CDR3 DNA follows: TGTGCCAGCAGCTTACTCGTTAGGGACATCCGGACCTTACTCTCCTACGAGCAGTACTTC.